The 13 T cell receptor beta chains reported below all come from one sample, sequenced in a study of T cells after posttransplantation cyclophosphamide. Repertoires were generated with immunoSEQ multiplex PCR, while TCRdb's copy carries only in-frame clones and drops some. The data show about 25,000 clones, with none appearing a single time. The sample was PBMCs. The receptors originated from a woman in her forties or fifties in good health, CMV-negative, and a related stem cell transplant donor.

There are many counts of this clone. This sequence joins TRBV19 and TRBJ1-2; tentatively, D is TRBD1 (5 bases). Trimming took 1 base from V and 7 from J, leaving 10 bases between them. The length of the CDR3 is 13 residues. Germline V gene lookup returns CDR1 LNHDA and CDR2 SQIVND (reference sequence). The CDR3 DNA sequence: TGTGCCAGTAGTATAGTTGGGGGGTCTGGCTACACCTTC. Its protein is CASSIVGGSGYTF.

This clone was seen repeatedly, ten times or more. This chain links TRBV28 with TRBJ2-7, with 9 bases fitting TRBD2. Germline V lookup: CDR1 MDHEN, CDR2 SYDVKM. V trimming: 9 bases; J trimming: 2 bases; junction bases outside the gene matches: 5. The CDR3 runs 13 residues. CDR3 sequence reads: CASETSGTYEQYF. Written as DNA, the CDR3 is TGTGCCAGTGAGACTAGCGGAACCTACGAGCAGTACTTC.

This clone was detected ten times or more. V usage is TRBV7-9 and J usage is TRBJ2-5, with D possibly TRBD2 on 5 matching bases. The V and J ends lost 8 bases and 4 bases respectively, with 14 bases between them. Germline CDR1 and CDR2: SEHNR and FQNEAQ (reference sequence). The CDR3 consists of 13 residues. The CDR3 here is CASDLGSRETQYF. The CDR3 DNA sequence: TGTGCCAGCGATCTAGGGAGCCGAGAGACCCAGTACTTC.

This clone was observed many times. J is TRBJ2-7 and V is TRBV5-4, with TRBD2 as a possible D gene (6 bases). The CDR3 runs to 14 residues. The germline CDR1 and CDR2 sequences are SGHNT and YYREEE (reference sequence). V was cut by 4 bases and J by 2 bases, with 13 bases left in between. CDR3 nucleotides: TGTGCCAGCAGCAGGTATAGCGGTGCCTACGAGCAGTACTTC. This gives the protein CASSRYSGAYEQYF.

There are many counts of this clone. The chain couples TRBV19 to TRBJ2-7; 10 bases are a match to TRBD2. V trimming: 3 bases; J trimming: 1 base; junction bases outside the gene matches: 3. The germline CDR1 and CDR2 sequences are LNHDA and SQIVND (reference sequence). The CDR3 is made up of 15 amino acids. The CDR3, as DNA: TGTGCCAGTAGTATGACTAGCGGGCCTTCCTACGAGCAGTACTTC. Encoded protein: CASSMTSGPSYEQYF.

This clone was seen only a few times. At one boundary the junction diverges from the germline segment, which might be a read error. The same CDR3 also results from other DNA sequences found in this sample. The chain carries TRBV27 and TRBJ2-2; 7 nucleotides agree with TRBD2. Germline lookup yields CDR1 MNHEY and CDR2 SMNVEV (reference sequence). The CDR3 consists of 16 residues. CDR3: CASSLYGLGLTGELFF. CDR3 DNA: TGTGCTAGCAGTTTGTACGGACTAGGTTTAACCGGGGAGCTGTTTTTT.

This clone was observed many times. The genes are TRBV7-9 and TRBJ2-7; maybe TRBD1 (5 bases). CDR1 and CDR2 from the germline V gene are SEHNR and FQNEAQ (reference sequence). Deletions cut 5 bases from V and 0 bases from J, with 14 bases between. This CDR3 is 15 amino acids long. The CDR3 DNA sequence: TGTGCCAGCAGCCCCTCAGGGTCGTCCTCCTACGAGCAGTACTTC. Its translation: CASSPSGSSSYEQYF.

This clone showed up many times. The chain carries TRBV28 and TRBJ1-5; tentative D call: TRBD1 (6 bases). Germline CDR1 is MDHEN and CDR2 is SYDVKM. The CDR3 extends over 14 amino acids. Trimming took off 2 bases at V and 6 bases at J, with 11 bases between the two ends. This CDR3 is CASSLRGGGQPQHF. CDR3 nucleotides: TGTGCCAGCAGTTTACGAGGGGGGGGTCAGCCCCAGCATTTT.

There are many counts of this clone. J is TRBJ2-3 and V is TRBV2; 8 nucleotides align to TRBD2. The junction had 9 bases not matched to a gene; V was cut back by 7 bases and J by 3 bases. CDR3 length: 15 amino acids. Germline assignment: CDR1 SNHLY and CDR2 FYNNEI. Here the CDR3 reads CASIRSGSTTDTQYF. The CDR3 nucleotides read TGTGCCAGCATCCGAAGCGGGAGCACGACAGATACGCAGTATTTT.

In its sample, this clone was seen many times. The CDR3 loop is CASSSYTRGGIQYF. The CDR3 DNA reads TGCGCCAGCAGCTCATATACCCGGGGTGGCATTCAGTACTTC. The chain has TRBV5-1 and TRBJ2-4; D possibly corresponds to TRBD2 (5 bases). CDR1 is SGHRS, CDR2 YFSETQ, per germline. V lost 3 bases to trimming and J lost 9 bases, with 16 bases between them. CDR3 length: 14 amino acids.

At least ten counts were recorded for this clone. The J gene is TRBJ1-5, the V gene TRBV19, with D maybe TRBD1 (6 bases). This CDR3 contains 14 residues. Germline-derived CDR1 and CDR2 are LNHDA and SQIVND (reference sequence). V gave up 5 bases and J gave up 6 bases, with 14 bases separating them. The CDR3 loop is CASSAPQGFQPQHF. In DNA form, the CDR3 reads TGTGCCAGTAGTGCCCCCCAGGGGTTTCAGCCCCAGCATTTT.

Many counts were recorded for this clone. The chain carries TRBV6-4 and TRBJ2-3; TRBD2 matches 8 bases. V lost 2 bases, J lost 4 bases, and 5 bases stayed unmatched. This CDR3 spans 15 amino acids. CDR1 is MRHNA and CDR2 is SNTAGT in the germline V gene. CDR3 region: CASSDGAGAADTQYF. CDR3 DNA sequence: TGTGCCAGCAGTGACGGAGCGGGAGCTGCAGATACGCAGTATTTT.

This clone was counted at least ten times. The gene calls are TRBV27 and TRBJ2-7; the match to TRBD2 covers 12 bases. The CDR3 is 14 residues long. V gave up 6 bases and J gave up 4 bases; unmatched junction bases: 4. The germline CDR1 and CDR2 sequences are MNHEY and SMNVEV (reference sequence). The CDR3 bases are TGTGCCAGCAGACTAGCGGGAGGTCGTTACGAGCAGTACTTC. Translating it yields CASRLAGGRYEQYF.